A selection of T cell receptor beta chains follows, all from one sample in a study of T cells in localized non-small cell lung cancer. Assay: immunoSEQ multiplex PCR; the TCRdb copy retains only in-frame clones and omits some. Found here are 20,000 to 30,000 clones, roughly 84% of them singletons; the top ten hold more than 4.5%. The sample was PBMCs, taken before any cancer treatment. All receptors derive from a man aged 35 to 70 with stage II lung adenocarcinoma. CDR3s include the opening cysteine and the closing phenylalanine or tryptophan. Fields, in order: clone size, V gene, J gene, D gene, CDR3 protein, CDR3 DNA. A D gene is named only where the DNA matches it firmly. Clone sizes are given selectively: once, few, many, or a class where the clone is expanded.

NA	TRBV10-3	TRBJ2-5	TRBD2	CAIGETSGGETQYF	TGTGCCATCGGTGAGACTAGCGGGGGGGAGACCCAGTACTTC
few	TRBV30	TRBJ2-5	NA	CAWRGGSQETQYF	TGTGCCTGGAGGGGGGGCAGCCAAGAGACCCAGTACTTC
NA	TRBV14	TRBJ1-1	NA	CASSQEKGIFTEAFF	TGTGCCAGCAGCCAAGAAAAGGGTATTTTCACTGAAGCTTTCTTT
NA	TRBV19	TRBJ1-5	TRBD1	CATSRQGLVNQPQHF	TGTGCCACCAGCCGACAGGGGTTGGTCAATCAGCCCCAGCATTTT
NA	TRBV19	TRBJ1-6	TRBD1	CASSTIDREGSPLHF	TGTGCCAGTAGTACCATCGACAGGGAAGGATCACCCCTCCACTTT
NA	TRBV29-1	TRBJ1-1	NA	CSVDGGGPMNTEAFF	TGCAGCGTTGACGGCGGGGGGCCTATGAACACTGAAGCTTTCTTT
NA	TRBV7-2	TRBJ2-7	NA	CASSGATSYEQYF	TGTGCCAGCAGCGGGGCTACTTCCTACGAGCAGTACTTC
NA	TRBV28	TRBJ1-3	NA	CASRINSGNTIYF	TGTGCCAGCAGGATCAACTCTGGAAACACCATATATTTT
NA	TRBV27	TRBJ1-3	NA	CASSLWQGNTIYF	TGTGCCAGCAGTTTATGGCAGGGAAACACCATATATTTT
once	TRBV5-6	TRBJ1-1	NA	CASSGWGGGLNTEAFF	TGTGCCAGCAGCGGGTGGGGTGGGGGTTTGAACACTGAAGCTTTCTTT
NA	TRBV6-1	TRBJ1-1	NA	CASSIEDTNTEAFF	TGTGCCAGCAGTATTGAGGACACAAACACTGAAGCTTTCTTT
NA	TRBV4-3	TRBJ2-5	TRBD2	CASSQDTWSSGRASQETQYF	TGCGCCAGCAGCCAAGACACGTGGTCTAGCGGGAGAGCCTCGCAAGAGACCCAGTACTTC
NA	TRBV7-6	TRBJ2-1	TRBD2	CASSLVGGEQFF	TGTGCCAGCAGCTTAGTGGGGGGGGAGCAGTTCTTC
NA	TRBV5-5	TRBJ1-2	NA	CASSLDASVLYGYTF	TGTGCCAGCAGCTTGGATGCCTCGGTGCTCTATGGCTACACCTTC
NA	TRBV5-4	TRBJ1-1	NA	CASSLGGVDTEAFF	TGTGCCAGCAGCTTGGGTGGGGTTGACACTGAAGCTTTCTTT
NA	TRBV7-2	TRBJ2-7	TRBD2	CASSLSGASYEQYF	TGTGCCAGCAGTCTGAGCGGGGCCTCCTACGAGCAGTACTTC
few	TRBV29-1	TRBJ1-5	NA	CSVITTNPNQPQHF	TGCAGCGTTATTACGACAAATCCCAATCAGCCCCAGCATTTT